The 26 T cell receptor beta chains presented below share a single source sample, sequenced in a study of T cell repertoires in cytomegalovirus infection. TCRdb ran MiXCR on the reads and lists one entry per CDR3 protein. Of some 400,000 distinct CDR3 sequences in the sample, under 40% are singletons; the top ten hold roughly 15%. Sequencing input: PBMCs. Receptor source: a human donor in good health (CMV status not recorded). Some clones in this sample may be carry-over from other donors' samples.

In this sample, this clonotype turned up a few times. The rearrangement joins TRBV6-1 to TRBJ1-2; maybe TRBD1 (5 bases). The CDR3 has 13 residues. V was pared by 6 bases and J by 3 bases, with 11 bases between. Germline CDR1 reads MNHNS; CDR2 reads SASEGT. This chain's CDR3 is CASSRQRDYGYTF. CDR3 sequence (DNA): TGTGCCAGCAGCCGACAGAGGGACTATGGCTACACCTTC.

This sequence joins TRBV20-1 and TRBJ1-1; D may be TRBD1 (6 bases). Per the germline V gene, CDR1 is DFQATT and CDR2 is SNEGSKA (reference sequence). CDR3 length: 16 amino acids. V lost 6 bases, J lost 0 bases, and 20 bases lay in between. DNA of the CDR3: TGCAGTGCCCAACCCACAGGGAGGACCATGAACACTGAAGCTTTCTTT. Protein product: CSAQPTGRTMNTEAFF.

This clonotype was picked up a small number of times. V gene TRBV20-1 combines with J gene TRBJ1-4, with a weak D call TRBD1 (5 bases). V dropped 6 bases and J dropped 8 bases, with 19 bases sitting between them. The germline V gene encodes CDR1 DFQATT and CDR2 SNEGSKA (reference sequence). This CDR3 contains 14 residues. CDR3 amino acids: CSALQGPGREKLFF. CDR3 DNA sequence: TGCAGTGCCCTCCAGGGTCCGGGGAGGGAAAAACTGTTTTTT.

At least ten counts were recorded for this clonotype. The CDR3 loop is CASTQDRTFNLPLHF. CDR3 coding DNA: TGTGCCAGCACCCAGGACAGGACCTTCAATCTACCCCTCCACTTT. This chain joins TRBV7-2 and TRBJ1-6, with TRBD1 matching 7 bases. J gave up 12 bases and V 7 bases, and 15 bases lay outside the gene matches. The CDR3 is 15 residues long. In germline, CDR1 is SGHTA, CDR2 FQGNSA.

This clonotype was observed at least ten times. V is TRBV7-2 and J is TRBJ1-2; no definite D call. V lost 2 bases and J lost 7, with 17 bases in between. The germline CDR1 and CDR2 sequences are SGHTA and FQGNSA. This CDR3 spans 15 amino acids. CDR3 sequence reads: CASSLSPVQKPGYTF. The DNA of the CDR3 is TGTGCCAGCAGCTTATCTCCGGTACAGAAGCCTGGCTACACCTTC.

The chain has TRBV27 and TRBJ1-1, with a possible D match to TRBD1 (5 bases). The CDR3 runs 15 residues. Germline CDR1 is MNHEY and CDR2 is SMNVEV (reference sequence). Trimming removed 2 bases at V and 3 bases at J, with 13 bases between. CDR3 residues: CASSLEAGLDTEAFF. CDR3 bases: TGTGCCAGCAGTTTAGAGGCAGGGTTGGACACTGAAGCTTTCTTT.

CDR3 coding DNA: TGTGCCAGCAGGGGGGGCGCAAGGGTCGCCGGGGAGCTGTTTTTT. Protein product: CASRGGARVAGELFF. The J gene is TRBJ2-2, the V gene TRBV27; D tentatively fits TRBD1 or TRBD2 (6 bases each). The CDR3 totals 15 residues. The V gene's germline CDR1 is MNHEY and CDR2 SMNVEV (reference sequence). The V gene lost 6 bases and the J gene lost 6 bases, with 17 bases spanning the gap.

The CDR3 DNA follows: TGCAGCGTTGACGGGACTAGCGGGGCTGATGAGGATGAGCAGTTCTTC. This sequence encodes CSVDGTSGADEDEQFF. The rearrangement joins TRBV29-1 to TRBJ2-1; 13 positions match TRBD2. Germline CDR1 and CDR2: SQVTM and ANQGSEA. This CDR3 has 16 residues. With V trimmed by 3 bases and J by 8 bases, 10 bases remained unmatched.

The chain combines TRBV5-1 with TRBJ1-1; D remains unclear. The V and J ends lost 3 bases and 2 bases respectively, with 14 bases between them. The CDR3 has 15 residues. Germline V gene lookup returns CDR1 SGHRS and CDR2 YFSETQ. CDR3 sequence (DNA): TGCGCCAGCAGCTCTCAGACCGAATTAAACACTGAAGCTTTCTTT. This codes for CASSSQTELNTEAFF.

As for this clonotype: One junction end disagrees with the germline gene, perhaps due to a read error. The chain links TRBV7-2 to TRBJ1-2; D remains ambiguous. Germline V gives CDR1 SGHTA, CDR2 FQGNSA. The CDR3 has 16 residues. The CDR3 DNA reads TGTGCCAGCAGCTTAGTCGTCCAGGCATCTAACTATGGCTACCACTTC. Amino acids: CASSLVVQASNYGYHF.

The chain has TRBV5-6 and TRBJ1-1; possible D gene TRBD1, 5 bases. Per germline, CDR1 SGHDT and CDR2 YYEEEE. Between the trimmed V and J ends, which lost 2 bases and 4 bases, there was a span of 15 bases. The CDR3 sequence is 15 residues long. The chain's CDR3 is CASSFVQGGGTEAFF. In nucleotides, the CDR3 is TGTGCCAGCAGCTTTGTCCAGGGAGGTGGCACTGAAGCTTTCTTT.

This chain links TRBV10-3 with TRBJ1-2; the D gene is possibly TRBD1 (6 bases). Trimming left V 6 bases short and J 6 bases short, with 20 bases between. Germline CDR1 ENHRY, CDR2 SYGVKD. This CDR3 spans 15 amino acids. The CDR3: CAIREGGSLKDGYTF. CDR3 DNA: TGTGCCATCAGGGAAGGGGGTTCCCTAAAAGATGGCTACACCTTC.

This clonotype was counted only a few times. This chain connects TRBV6-6 to TRBJ1-2; TRBD1 might be the D (5 bases). Germline V gene lookup returns CDR1 MNHNY and CDR2 SVGAGI (reference sequence). V lost 0 bases and J 0 bases, leaving 11 bases between the germline ends. CDR3 length: 16 residues. DNA of the CDR3: TGTGCCAGCAGTTACTCGAGTACAGGCACTAACTATGGCTACACCTTC. Protein product: CASSYSSTGTNYGYTF.

The V call is TRBV7-9, the J call TRBJ2-7; TRBD1 matches 7 bases. CDR1 is SEHNR and CDR2 is FQNEAQ in the germline V gene (reference sequence). The V segment lost 3 bases and the J segment 2 bases; nucleotides outside the gene matches: 4. This CDR3 has 14 amino acids. For the CDR3, the DNA is TGTGCCAGCAGCTTCCGGGACAGAACCTACGAGCAGTACTTC. Its protein is CASSFRDRTYEQYF.

This clonotype was seen only a few times. This sequence joins TRBV12-3 or TRBV12-4 and TRBJ2-7; TRBD1 agrees at 8 bases. V lost 6 bases and J lost 2; bases outside the gene matches: 18. The CDR3 consists of 18 residues. For the CDR3, the DNA is TGTGCCAGCAGCCCTCGGACAGGGCGTGCGATTAGGACCTACGAGCAGTACTTC. Residues: CASSPRTGRAIRTYEQYF.

V and J are TRBV19 and TRBJ2-3; D may be TRBD1 (6 bases). V was pared by 5 bases and J by 2 bases, with 11 bases between. CDR3 length equals 14 residues. Germline V lookup: CDR1 LNHDA, CDR2 SQIVND (reference sequence). The DNA of the CDR3 is TGTGCCAGTAGTTCAGGGGTAATCACAGATACGCAGTATTTT. It encodes CASSSGVITDTQYF.

V usage is TRBV6-5 and J usage is TRBJ2-3; 15 bases line up with TRBD2. The CDR3 runs 17 residues. Germline CDR1 MNHEY, CDR2 SVGAGI. Germline trimming cut 0 bases from V and 7 bases from J; bases unmatched to any gene: 5. DNA of the CDR3: TGTGCCAGCAGTTACTCCCAGGGACTAGCGGGGGGACATACGCAGTATTTT. Translating gives CASSYSQGLAGGHTQYF.

This chain connects TRBV27 to TRBJ2-5; perhaps TRBD2 as D (6 bases). The V end was cut by 4 bases, the J end by 5 bases, with 11 bases between. The CDR3 has 13 amino acids. In germline, CDR1 is MNHEY, CDR2 SMNVEV (reference sequence). The CDR3 sequence: CASSSFSGETQYF. DNA for the CDR3: TGTGCCAGCAGTTCCTTCAGCGGGGAGACCCAGTACTTC.

Notes on this clonotype: Compared with germline, one end of the junction differs, possibly owing to a read error. V and J are TRBV7-2 and TRBJ2-2, with a tentative D call TRBD2 (5 bases). Germline V gene sequence: CDR1 SGHTA, CDR2 FQGNSA. This CDR3 has 16 amino acids. In DNA form, the CDR3 reads TGTGTCAGCAGCTTAGCGCTCGGGGTGAACACCGGGGAGCTGTTTTTT. Translated, it gives CVSSLALGVNTGELFF.

This clonotype came up many times. V usage is TRBV7-2 and J usage is TRBJ1-1, with a weak D call TRBD1 (5 bases). This CDR3 region has 14 residues. Trimming stripped 5 bases from V and 5 bases from J, with 15 bases between. Germline loops: CDR1 SGHTA, CDR2 FQGNSA. CDR3: CASSEPNRKTEAFF. CDR3 DNA: TGTGCCAGCAGCGAGCCGAACAGGAAGACTGAAGCTTTCTTT. The entire variable domain, with the rest obtained from reference TRBV7-2 and TRBJ1-1, is as follows: GAGVSQSPSNKVTEKGKDVELRCDPISGHTALYWYRQSLGQGLEFLIYFQGNSAPDKSGLPSDRFSAERTGGSVSTLTIQRTQQEDSAVYLCASSEPNRKTEAFFGQGTRLTVV.

This clonotype has ten or more counts. This chain connects TRBV7-8 to TRBJ1-5; 7 bases are shared with TRBD1. This CDR3 contains 18 residues. Looked up from germline, CDR1 is SGHVS and CDR2 is FQNEAQ. V lost 0 bases, J lost 4 bases, and 12 bases stayed unmatched. The CDR3 DNA is TGTGCCAGCAGCTTAGCGCAAGTGAGACAGGGCAATAATCAGCCCCAGCATTTT. This sequence encodes CASSLAQVRQGNNQPQHF.

The chain joins TRBV24-1 to TRBJ2-3; TRBD1 might be the D (6 bases). Trimming left V 4 bases short and J 3 bases short, with 10 bases between. Germline values: CDR1 KGHDR, CDR2 SFDVKD. This CDR3 has 14 residues. The CDR3 DNA reads as TGTGCCACCAGTGAAACAGGGTCGACAGATACGCAGTATTTT. Translation gives CATSETGSTDTQYF.

The table lists this clonotype with many counts. The rearrangement uses TRBV12-3 or TRBV12-4 and TRBJ2-2; D is perhaps TRBD1 or TRBD2 (5 bases each). The V end lost 9 bases, the J end lost 3 bases, and 17 bases lay between the germline ends. The CDR3 totals 15 residues. The CDR3, as DNA: TGTGCCAGTTGTGTGGGGGTCGGTGACACCGGGGAGCTGTTTTTT. This encodes CASCVGVGDTGELFF.

The chain carries TRBV4-2 and TRBJ2-7, with 10 nucleotides matching TRBD2. From germline, CDR1 is LGHNA and CDR2 YNFKEQ. This CDR3 region has 14 residues. The V gene end was trimmed by 4 bases and the J gene end by 3 bases; junction bases not matched to a gene: 3. The DNA for the CDR3 is TGTGCCAGCAGCCCTATAGCGGGGGGCTACGAGCAGTACTTC. Translation gives CASSPIAGGYEQYF.

This chain connects TRBV12-3 or TRBV12-4 to TRBJ1-1; D unclear. The CDR3 contains 15 residues. V lost 5 bases to trimming and J lost 2 bases, with 15 bases between them. The CDR3 nucleotides read TGTGCCAGCAGTCTTTACGGGAAGGGAAACACTGAAGCTTTCTTT. Translating it yields CASSLYGKGNTEAFF.

A note on this clonotype: One end of the junction varies from germline; a read error may be responsible. The V gene is TRBV7-2, the J gene TRBJ1-1, with D uncertain. Germline V gene sequence: CDR1 SGHTA, CDR2 FQGNSA. This CDR3 has 14 residues. The CDR3 reads CASSLVRIPTEAFW. The CDR3 DNA reads as TGTGCCAGCAGCTTAGTCAGAATACCCACTGAAGCTTTCTGG.